The rows below give T cell receptor beta chains drawn from one sample of a study of blood T cells in healthy people across ages. MiXCR, applied by TCRdb to the 5' RACE reads, yields one record per CDR3 protein. The sample shows fewer than 1.5 million distinct CDR3 sequences, roughly 40% of them seen only once. The sample consisted of blood. The receptors derive from a woman aged 18-35 years in good health. The CDR3 runs from the conserved cysteine through the conserved F or W. The order of the fields is D gene, J gene, V gene, clone size, CDR3 protein, CDR3 DNA. A D gene is named only where the DNA matches it firmly. Only some rows state a clone size, as once, few, many or a class for expanded clones.

d_gene: NA
j_gene: TRBJ2-7
v_gene: TRBV28
abundance: few
CDR3aa: CASNTIGDTYEQYF
CDR3nt: TGTGCCAGCAACACCATCGGGGACACCTACGAGCAGTACTTC

d_gene: NA
j_gene: TRBJ1-1
v_gene: TRBV14
abundance: NA
CDR3aa: CASSRIQGDGRAFF
CDR3nt: TGTGCCAGCAGCCGGATACAGGGAGACGGTAGAGCTTTCTTT

d_gene: NA
j_gene: TRBJ2-3
v_gene: TRBV20-1
abundance: few
CDR3aa: CSAPDSDTQYF
CDR3nt: TGCAGTGCTCCCGACTCAGATACGCAGTATTTT

d_gene: NA
j_gene: TRBJ1-2
v_gene: TRBV12-3/TRBV12-4
abundance: NA
CDR3aa: CASRGTEYGYTF
CDR3nt: TGTGCCAGCAGGGGAACAGAGTATGGCTACACCTTC

d_gene: TRBD2
j_gene: TRBJ2-3
v_gene: TRBV6-1
abundance: NA
CDR3aa: CASSETGLAVTDTQYF
CDR3nt: TGTGCCAGCAGTGAGACGGGACTAGCGGTCACAGATACGCAGTATTTT

d_gene: TRBD1
j_gene: TRBJ1-2
v_gene: TRBV27
abundance: NA
CDR3aa: CASRLTTTGGPGGYTF
CDR3nt: TGTGCCAGCAGGCTTACTACGACAGGGGGGCCAGGGGGCTACACCTTC

d_gene: NA
j_gene: TRBJ2-1
v_gene: TRBV20-1
abundance: few
CDR3aa: CSAGTCGDEQFF
CDR3nt: TGCAGTGCTGGGACTTGCGGAGATGAGCAGTTCTTC

d_gene: NA
j_gene: TRBJ1-1
v_gene: TRBV20-1
abundance: once
CDR3aa: CSAPGEGMNTEAFF
CDR3nt: TGCAGTGCCCCGGGTGAGGGAATGAACACTGAAGCTTTCTTT

d_gene: TRBD2
j_gene: TRBJ2-3
v_gene: TRBV5-1
abundance: NA
CDR3aa: CASSLAPGLAGGRSTDTQYF
CDR3nt: TGCGCCAGCAGCTTGGCCCCGGGACTAGCGGGGGGGCGGAGCACAGATACGCAGTATTTT

d_gene: NA
j_gene: TRBJ2-5
v_gene: TRBV4-1
abundance: few
CDR3aa: CASSQVIRRRDQETQYF
CDR3nt: TGCGCCAGCAGCCAAGTCATTAGGAGGAGGGATCAAGAGACCCAGTACTTC

d_gene: NA
j_gene: TRBJ1-2
v_gene: TRBV15
abundance: few
CDR3aa: CATSRDQEDPFGYTF
CDR3nt: TGTGCCACCAGCAGAGATCAGGAGGACCCATTTGGCTACACCTTC

d_gene: TRBD2
j_gene: TRBJ2-1
v_gene: TRBV9
abundance: once
CDR3aa: CASRPPGLAFNEQFF
CDR3nt: TGTGCCAGCAGGCCCCCGGGACTAGCATTCAATGAGCAGTTCTTC

d_gene: NA
j_gene: TRBJ1-2
v_gene: TRBV25-1
abundance: few
CDR3aa: CATTRTKGGGGGGYTF
CDR3nt: TGTGCCACCACCCGAACGAAGGGGGGCGGAGGCGGTGGCTACACCTTC

d_gene: TRBD1
j_gene: TRBJ1-2
v_gene: TRBV7-2
abundance: NA
CDR3aa: CASSRRAGGNGYTF
CDR3nt: TGTGCCAGCAGTCGACGTGCAGGGGGCAATGGCTACACCTTC

d_gene: NA
j_gene: TRBJ2-5
v_gene: TRBV10-3
abundance: NA
CDR3aa: CAISETSERAVYNEQYF
CDR3nt: TGTGCCATCAGTGAGACCTCCGAGCGGGCAGTCTACAATGAGCAGTACTTC

d_gene: NA
j_gene: TRBJ1-2
v_gene: TRBV5-1
abundance: NA
CDR3aa: CASSLEGRDYGYTF
CDR3nt: TGCGCCAGCAGCTTGGAAGGCCGCGACTATGGCTACACCTTC

d_gene: NA
j_gene: TRBJ2-7
v_gene: TRBV6-5
abundance: few
CDR3aa: CASSYVGSNEQYF
CDR3nt: TGTGCCAGCAGTTACGTGGGGAGTAACGAGCAGTACTTC

d_gene: NA
j_gene: TRBJ2-3
v_gene: TRBV27
abundance: NA
CDR3aa: CASSLVGRTDGTDTQYF
CDR3nt: TGTGCCAGCAGTTTAGTGGGCCGGACAGACGGCACAGATACGCAGTATTTT

d_gene: NA
j_gene: TRBJ1-2
v_gene: TRBV6-2/TRBV6-3
abundance: few
CDR3aa: CASSLQNNYGYTF
CDR3nt: TGTGCCAGCAGTCTACAGAATAACTATGGCTACACCTTC

d_gene: NA
j_gene: TRBJ2-7
v_gene: TRBV6-5
abundance: NA
CDR3aa: CASSGLGSVFEQYF
CDR3nt: TGTGCCAGCAGTGGGCTCGGTAGCGTCTTCGAGCAGTACTTC

d_gene: TRBD1
j_gene: TRBJ1-2
v_gene: TRBV27
abundance: NA
CDR3aa: CASSYGQGGDGYTF
CDR3nt: TGTGCCAGCAGTTACGGACAGGGTGGGGATGGCTACACCTTC

d_gene: TRBD2
j_gene: TRBJ2-3
v_gene: TRBV2
abundance: few
CDR3aa: CASSGAGGQDTQYF
CDR3nt: TGTGCCAGCAGCGGAGCGGGAGGACAAGATACGCAGTATTTT

d_gene: NA
j_gene: TRBJ2-5
v_gene: TRBV5-1
abundance: NA
CDR3aa: CASSLGYGEQYF
CDR3nt: TGCGCCAGCAGCTTGGGGTATGGAGAGCAGTACTTC

d_gene: TRBD1
j_gene: TRBJ1-2
v_gene: TRBV5-5
abundance: NA
CDR3aa: CASSLDPAGGGYGYTF
CDR3nt: TGTGCCAGCAGCTTGGACCCGGCAGGGGGCGGCTATGGCTACACCTTC

d_gene: TRBD1
j_gene: TRBJ1-5
v_gene: TRBV3-1
abundance: many
CDR3aa: CASSLRDRENQPQHF
CDR3nt: TGTGCCAGCAGCCTGCGGGACAGGGAGAATCAGCCCCAGCATTTT

d_gene: NA
j_gene: TRBJ1-6
v_gene: TRBV28
abundance: few
CDR3aa: CASEPWRSGRSPLHF
CDR3nt: TGTGCCAGCGAGCCTTGGAGGTCCGGACGTTCACCCCTCCACTTT

d_gene: NA
j_gene: TRBJ2-5
v_gene: TRBV7-2
abundance: NA
CDR3aa: CASSYITSGNEQYF
CDR3nt: TGTGCCAGCAGCTACATAACTAGTGGCAATGAGCAGTACTTC

d_gene: NA
j_gene: TRBJ2-1
v_gene: TRBV9
abundance: NA
CDR3aa: CASGPTIQGRYNEQFF
CDR3nt: TGTGCCAGCGGCCCAACGATTCAGGGCCGATACAATGAGCAGTTCTTC

d_gene: NA
j_gene: TRBJ1-2
v_gene: TRBV25-1
abundance: NA
CDR3aa: CASSEYSVGQLNYGYTF
CDR3nt: TGTGCCAGCAGTGAATATTCCGTTGGACAGCTGAACTATGGCTACACCTTC

d_gene: NA
j_gene: TRBJ1-1
v_gene: TRBV29-1
abundance: NA
CDR3aa: CSVDRGTTEAFF
CDR3nt: TGCAGCGTTGATAGGGGCACCACTGAAGCTTTCTTT

d_gene: NA
j_gene: TRBJ2-4
v_gene: TRBV25-1
abundance: NA
CDR3aa: CASSFEELKAIAKNIQYF
CDR3nt: TGTGCCAGCAGTTTCGAGGAGCTAAAAGCCATAGCCAAAAACATTCAGTACTTC

d_gene: NA
j_gene: TRBJ2-1
v_gene: TRBV20-1
abundance: NA
CDR3aa: CSARTDRGFPGDEQFF
CDR3nt: TGCAGTGCTAGAACCGATAGAGGCTTTCCGGGCGATGAGCAGTTCTTC

d_gene: NA
j_gene: TRBJ2-7
v_gene: TRBV7-9
abundance: NA
CDR3aa: CASSETGIPYNEQYF
CDR3nt: TGTGCCAGCAGCGAAACAGGGATCCCCTACAATGAGCAGTACTTC

d_gene: TRBD2
j_gene: TRBJ2-1
v_gene: TRBV27
abundance: few
CDR3aa: CASSLTSGGASSYNEQFF
CDR3nt: TGTGCCAGCAGTCTGACTAGCGGGGGGGCAAGCTCCTACAATGAGCAGTTCTTC

d_gene: NA
j_gene: TRBJ1-4
v_gene: TRBV4-1
abundance: few
CDR3aa: CASSPLGGTKEKLFF
CDR3nt: TGCGCCAGCAGCCCACTAGGAGGGACGAAGGAAAAACTGTTTTTT

d_gene: NA
j_gene: TRBJ2-1
v_gene: TRBV6-1
abundance: NA
CDR3aa: CASRIKTGTPSSYNEQFF
CDR3nt: TGTGCCAGCAGGATCAAAACAGGGACCCCAAGCTCCTACAATGAGCAGTTCTTC

d_gene: TRBD2
j_gene: TRBJ2-1
v_gene: TRBV2
abundance: few
CDR3aa: CASRPSSGYYNEQFF
CDR3nt: TGTGCCAGCAGGCCTTCTAGCGGGTACTACAATGAGCAGTTCTTC